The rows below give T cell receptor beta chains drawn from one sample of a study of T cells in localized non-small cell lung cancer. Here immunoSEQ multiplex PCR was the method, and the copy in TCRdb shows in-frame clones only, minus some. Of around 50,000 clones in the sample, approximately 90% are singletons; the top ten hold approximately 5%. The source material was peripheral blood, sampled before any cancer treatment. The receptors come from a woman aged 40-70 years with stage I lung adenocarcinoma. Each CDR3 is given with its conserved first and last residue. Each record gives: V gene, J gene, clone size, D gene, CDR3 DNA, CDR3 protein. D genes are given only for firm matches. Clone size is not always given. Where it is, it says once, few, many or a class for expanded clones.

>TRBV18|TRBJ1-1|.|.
TGTGCCAGCTCACCCCACGGGCAGGGAGAAGCTTTCTTT
CASSPHGQGEAFF
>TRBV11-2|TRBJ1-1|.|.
TGTGCCAGCAGCTTATTGGGGGGGGCGGCTGAAGCTTTCTTT
CASSLLGGAAEAFF
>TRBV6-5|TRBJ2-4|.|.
TGTGCCAGCAGTTACTCGACAGTCGACAAAAACATTCAGTACTTC
CASSYSTVDKNIQYF
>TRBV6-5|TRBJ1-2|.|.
TGTGCCAGCAGTTACAAACGGGGTCCTGGGTATGGCTACACCTTC
CASSYKRGPGYGYTF
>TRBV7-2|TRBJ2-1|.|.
TGTGCCAGCAGCTTAGCGAGGGCCAATGAGCAGTTCTTC
CASSLARANEQFF
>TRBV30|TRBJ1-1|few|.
TGTGCCTGGAGTGACAGGGCTGAAGCTTTCTTT
CAWSDRAEAFF
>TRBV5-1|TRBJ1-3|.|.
TGCGCCAGCAGCTTGGGGAGTCTTGGAAACACCATATATTTT
CASSLGSLGNTIYF
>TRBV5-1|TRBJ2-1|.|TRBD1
TGCGCCAGCTGGGGGACAGGGAACAATGAGCAGTTCTTC
CASWGTGNNEQFF
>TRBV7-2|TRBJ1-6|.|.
TGTGCCAGCAGCGTTGGGGGTAATTCACCCCTCCACTTT
CASSVGGNSPLHF
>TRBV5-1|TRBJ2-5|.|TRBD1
TGCGCCAGCAGTCACGGGACAGGGGGCCAGGAGACCCAGTACTTC
CASSHGTGGQETQYF
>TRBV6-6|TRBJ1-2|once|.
TGTGCCAGCAGTTACTCGATTGGGGATAACTATGGCTACACCTTC
CASSYSIGDNYGYTF
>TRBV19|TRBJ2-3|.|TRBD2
TGTGCCAGTAGTTGGGCACAAGCGGGGGTAGGGGGAGATACGCAGTATTTT
CASSWAQAGVGGDTQYF
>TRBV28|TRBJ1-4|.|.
TGTGCCAGCAGCCTCAATGAAAAACTGTTTTTT
CASSLNEKLFF
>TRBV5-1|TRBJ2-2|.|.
TGCGCCAGCAGCTTGGCTAGGGGACCTAACACCGGGGAGCTGTTTTTT
CASSLARGPNTGELFF
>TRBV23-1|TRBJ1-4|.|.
TGCGCCAGCAGTCACCCGGCCAGGCCTGCAACTAATGAAAAACTGTTTTTT
CASSHPARPATNEKLFF
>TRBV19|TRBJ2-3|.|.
TGTGCCAGTAGGGGGGCGCGGGGGACCACAGATACGCAGTATTTT
CASRGARGTTDTQYF
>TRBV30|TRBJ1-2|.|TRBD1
TGTGCCTGTCCCGGGACAGGGTCCTCCTATGGCTACACCTTC
CACPGTGSSYGYTF
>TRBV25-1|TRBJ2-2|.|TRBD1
TGTGCCAGCAGTGAACCGACAGGGCCCGCCGGGGAGCTGTTTTTT
CASSEPTGPAGELFF
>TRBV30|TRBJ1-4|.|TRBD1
TGTGCCTGGTCCTTGGACAGGATAATGAAAACTGTTTTT
CAWSLDRIMKTVF
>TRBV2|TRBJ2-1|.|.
TGTGCCAGCAGTGATCTCGGGCTAGCAGAATCCTACAATGAGCAGTTCTTC
CASSDLGLAESYNEQFF
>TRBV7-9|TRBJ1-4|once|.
TGTGCCAGCAGCTTAGTGGGCGGGTCTAATGAAAAACTGTTTTTT
CASSLVGGSNEKLFF
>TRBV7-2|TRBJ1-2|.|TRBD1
TGTGCCAGCAGCTTTTCCGGACAGGGGTATGGCTACACCTTC
CASSFSGQGYGYTF
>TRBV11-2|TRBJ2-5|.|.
TGTGCCAGCAGCTTAGATGGGTTTGGGCAAGAGACCCAGTACTTC
CASSLDGFGQETQYF
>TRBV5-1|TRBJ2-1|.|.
TGCGCCAGTACGTCCTCCTCCTACAATGAGCAGTTCTTC
CASTSSSYNEQFF
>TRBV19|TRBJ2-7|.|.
TGTGCCAGTAGTGCGCCGGACAGATTCCGCTCCTACGAGCAGTACTTC
CASSAPDRFRSYEQYF
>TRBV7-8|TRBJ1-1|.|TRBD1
TGTGCCAGCAGCATATACAGGGGGCGGACCACTGAAGCTTTCTTT
CASSIYRGRTTEAFF
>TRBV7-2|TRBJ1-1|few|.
TGTGCCAGCAGCTCTACAGGCACCACTGAAGCTTTCTTT
CASSSTGTTEAFF
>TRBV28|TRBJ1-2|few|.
TGTGCCAGCAGTTTGGGGGTTAACTATGGCTACACCTTC
CASSLGVNYGYTF
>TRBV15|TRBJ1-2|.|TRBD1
TGTGCCACCAGCAGTGGGACAGCTTACTATGGCTACACCTTC
CATSSGTAYYGYTF
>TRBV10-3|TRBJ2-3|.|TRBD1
TGTGCCATCAGTGGGACAGGGAAAACAGATACGCAGTATTTT
CAISGTGKTDTQYF
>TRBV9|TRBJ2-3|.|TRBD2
TGTGCCAGTAGTAGCAGTTTGGTGCGGGGGAGCACAGATACGCAGTATTTT
CASSSSLVRGSTDTQYF
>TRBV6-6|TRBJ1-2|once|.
TGTGCCAGCAGGGTTAACTATGGCTACACCTTC
CASRVNYGYTF
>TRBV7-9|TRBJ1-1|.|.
TGTGCCAGCAGCTTAGACGCGGGGTTCGGCACTGAAGCTTTCTTT
CASSLDAGFGTEAFF
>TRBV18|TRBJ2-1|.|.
TGTGCCAGCTCACTAACCTGGACAGCTTACAATGAGCAGTTCTTC
CASSLTWTAYNEQFF
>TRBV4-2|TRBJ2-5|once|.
TGTGCCAGCAGCCAATCAGTGTGGGAGACCCAGTACTTC
CASSQSVWETQYF
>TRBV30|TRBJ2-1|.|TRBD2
TGTGCCTGGAGTCACAGCGGGGGTAATGAGCAGTTCTTC
CAWSHSGGNEQFF
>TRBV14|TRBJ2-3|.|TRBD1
TGTGCCAGCAGCCAAGATCTAGCCGGGACAGCCCACACAGATACGCAGTATTTT
CASSQDLAGTAHTDTQYF
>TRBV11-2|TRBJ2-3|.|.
TGTGCCAGCAGACCGGCCACAGATACGCAGTATTTT
CASRPATDTQYF
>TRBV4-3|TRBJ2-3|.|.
TGCGCCAGCAGCCAAGGACTAGTGGATACGCAGTATTTT
CASSQGLVDTQYF
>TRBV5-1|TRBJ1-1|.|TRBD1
TGCGCCAGCAGCAACCGGGACAGGGAGAACACTGAAGCTTTCTTT
CASSNRDRENTEAFF
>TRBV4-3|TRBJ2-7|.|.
TGCGCCAGCAGCCTCAGACCACCGCCCAGCAACTACGAGCAGTACTTC
CASSLRPPPSNYEQYF
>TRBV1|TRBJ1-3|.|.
TGCACCAGCAGCTACACCCCCGACGGAAACACCATATATTTT
CTSSYTPDGNTIYF
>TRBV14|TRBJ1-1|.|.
TGTGCCAGCAGCCCTTCCTTGAACACTGAAGCTTTCTTT
CASSPSLNTEAFF
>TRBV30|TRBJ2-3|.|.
TGTGCCTGGAGTGGCAGCGTCAAAGATACGCAGTATTTT
CAWSGSVKDTQYF
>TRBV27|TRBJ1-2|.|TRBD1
TGTGCCAGCAGTCGACAGGGGTCATTTAACTATGGCTACACCTTC
CASSRQGSFNYGYTF
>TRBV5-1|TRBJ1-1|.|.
TGCGCCAGCAGCTTGGTGCCAGGGAGGGTGAACACTGAAGCTTTCTTT
CASSLVPGRVNTEAFF